The 29 T cell receptor beta chains listed next were all sequenced from one sample in a study of PD-1 blockade in classical Hodgkin lymphoma. The repertoire was sequenced with immunoSEQ multiplex PCR; TCRdb's copy has only in-frame clones and lacks some. Of 45,000 to 55,000 clones in the sample, about 80% were seen once. The time point: cycle 4 day 1 (C4D1), after 6 weeks of nivolumab. All trial patients relapsed after autologous stem cell transplantation. The sample in question was peripheral blood mononuclear cells (PBMCs), obtained before the fourth cycle of nivolumab. The source is a human donor with classical Hodgkin lymphoma.

The genes are TRBV11-3 and TRBJ1-1, with D possibly being TRBD1 (6 bases). V was trimmed by 2 bases and J by 4 bases, leaving 11 bases between them. Germline V gene data show CDR1 as SGHNT and CDR2 as YENEEA. This CDR3 contains 14 residues. CDR3 nucleotides: TGTGCCAGCAGCTTATTACAGGGCTCCACTGAAGCTTTCTTT. Protein sequence: CASSLLQGSTEAFF.

The chain recombines TRBV12-1 with TRBJ1-4; the table assigns TRBD1, which was not confirmed against the DNA. TRBV12-1 is tagged as a pseudogene. The CDR3 consists of 15 residues. CDR3 region: CASSSGQGTNEKLFF. As DNA, the CDR3 is TGTGCCAGCAGCTCCGGACAGGGAACTAATGAAAAACTGTTTTTT.

The chain is built from TRBV2 and TRBJ1-5; D remains unclear. V gave up 0 bases and J gave up 9 bases, with 6 bases separating them. In germline, CDR1 is SNHLY, CDR2 FYNNEI. The CDR3 is made up of 12 amino acids. The CDR3 is CASSEALRPQHF. DNA of the CDR3: TGTGCCAGCAGTGAAGCCTTGCGGCCCCAGCATTTT.

This CDR3 reads CASSFGMRGTEAFF. The CDR3 nucleotides are TGTGCCAGCAGCTTTGGGATGAGGGGCACTGAAGCTTTCTTT. This chain joins TRBV7-2 and TRBJ1-1; D possibly corresponds to TRBD1 (5 bases). Trimming took 3 bases from V and 4 from J, leaving 12 bases between them. Germline V lookup: CDR1 SGHTA, CDR2 FQGNSA. This CDR3 spans 14 amino acids.

The count of this clone is one. The CDR3 is CASSLDGDTQYF. In DNA, the CDR3 is TGCGCCAGCAGCTTGGATGGAGATACGCAGTATTTT. The genes are TRBV5-1 and TRBJ2-3; D unresolved. V lost 0 bases and J lost 5, with 4 bases in between. Germline lookup yields CDR1 SGHRS and CDR2 YFSETQ. CDR3 length: 12 residues.

The rearrangement uses TRBV5-1 and TRBJ2-7; D is uncertain. Germline V gene data show CDR1 as SGHRS and CDR2 as YFSETQ. This CDR3 is 14 amino acids long. V was trimmed by 1 base and J by 3 bases, leaving 11 bases between them. The CDR3 DNA follows: TGCGCCAGCAGCTTGACTAATGGTTACTACGAGCAGTACTTC. Protein product: CASSLTNGYYEQYF.

The chain joins TRBV5-1 to TRBJ1-1, with D perhaps matching TRBD1 (6 bases). V shed 1 base and J shed 5 bases, with 12 bases lying between them. The CDR3 is 14 amino acids. The germline gives CDR1 SGHRS, CDR2 YFSETQ. CDR3 residues: CASSLQGTGTEAFF. The CDR3 coding sequence is TGCGCCAGCAGCTTGCAGGGGACGGGGACTGAAGCTTTCTTT.

The chain carries TRBV20-1 and TRBJ2-4, with 7 bases matching TRBD2. CDR3 length equals 11 residues. The ends lost 6 bases at V and 8 bases at J; junction bases unmatched: 4. The germline gives CDR1 DFQATT, CDR2 SNEGSKA (reference sequence). CDR3 bases: TGCAGTGCCGGGAGGACGGACATTCAGTACTTC. It is translated as CSAGRTDIQYF.

The rearrangement joins TRBV5-6 to TRBJ2-7; TRBD1 might be the D (5 bases). Germline V gene data show CDR1 as SGHDT and CDR2 as YYEEEE. The V gene lost 4 bases and the J gene lost 0 bases, with 8 bases spanning the gap. This CDR3 contains 13 residues. In nucleotides, the CDR3 is TGTGCCAGCAGCGGACAAAACTCCTACGAGCAGTACTTC. Its translation is CASSGQNSYEQYF.

The chain combines TRBV7-9 with TRBJ2-1; no reliable D call. In germline, CDR1 is SEHNR, CDR2 FQNEAQ (reference sequence). V was pared by 5 bases and J by 0 bases, with 11 bases between. The CDR3 runs 15 residues. This CDR3 is CASSPGSGSYNEQFF. CDR3 coding DNA: TGTGCCAGCAGCCCCGGGTCAGGCTCCTACAATGAGCAGTTCTTC. The full variable domain, with the rest looked up from reference TRBV7-9 and TRBJ2-1, is DTGVSQNPRHKITKRGQNVTFRCDPISEHNRLYWYRQTLGQGPEFLTYFQNEAQLEKSRLLSDRFSAERPKGSFSTLEIQRTEQGDSAMYLCASSPGSGSYNEQFFGPGTRLTVL.

This clone was picked up a small number of times. The J gene is TRBJ2-1, the V gene TRBV4-3, with no clear D. This CDR3 spans 13 amino acids. Trimming left V 0 bases short and J 12 bases short, with 12 bases between. Germline-derived CDR1 and CDR2 are LGHNA and YSLEER. This CDR3 is CASSQERPPVQFF. The CDR3 nucleotides are TGCGCCAGCAGCCAAGAACGTCCACCGGTGCAGTTCTTC.

The rearrangement uses TRBV28 and TRBJ2-1; a weak D match, TRBD1 (6 bases). The V end was cut by 2 bases, the J end by 7 bases, with 9 bases between. The germline gives CDR1 MDHEN, CDR2 SYDVKM. The length of the CDR3 is 13 residues. The DNA for the CDR3 is TGTGCCAGCAGTTTAGCAGGGGAAAATGAGCAGTTCTTC. It encodes CASSLAGENEQFF. The complete variable domain, with remaining parts taken from reference TRBV28 and TRBJ2-1, reads DVKVTQSSRYLVKRTGEKVFLECVQDMDHENMFWYRQDPGLGLRLIYFSYDVKMKEKGDIPEGYSVSREKKERFSLILESASTNQTSMYLCASSLAGENEQFFGPGTRLTVL.

V is TRBV18 and J is TRBJ1-5; D is unresolved. V was trimmed by 3 bases and J by 5 bases, leaving 8 bases between them. The CDR3 length is 13 residues. CDR1 is KGHSH and CDR2 is LQKENI in the germline V gene. The CDR3 here is CASSPATYQPQHF. The CDR3 nucleotides read TGTGCCAGCTCACCGGCGACCTATCAGCCCCAGCATTTT.

In DNA, the CDR3 is TGTGCCAGCAGTTACTCGGGCAGGCCCTCCGAGACCCAGTACTTC. Amino acids: CASSYSGRPSETQYF. The chain joins TRBV6-5 to TRBJ2-5, with D uncertain. The CDR3 runs to 15 residues. The germline CDR1 and CDR2 sequences are MNHEY and SVGAGI. V shed 0 bases and J shed 5 bases, with 13 bases lying between them.

The count of this clone is one. The chain couples TRBV6-5 to TRBJ2-5, with D perhaps matching TRBD1 (6 bases). Trimming shortened V by 0 bases and J by 5 bases, and 10 bases separated the two germline ends. The CDR3 totals 14 residues. Germline CDR1 reads MNHEY; CDR2 reads SVGAGI. CDR3 sequence (DNA): TGTGCCAGCAGTTACTCAGGGGGATGGGAGACCCAGTACTTC. Protein: CASSYSGGWETQYF.

The chain carries TRBV6-1 and TRBJ2-3, with D unclear. Trimming pared 4 bases from V and 4 bases from J, leaving 21 bases between. The germline CDR1 and CDR2 sequences are MNHNS and SASEGT. This CDR3 comprises 17 residues. CDR3 coding DNA: TGTGCCAGCAGTGGTATACGCCCCACGCGACGGGCAGATACGCAGTATTTT. Translated: CASSGIRPTRRADTQYF.

The chain uses TRBV28 and TRBJ1-5, with TRBD1 matching over 12 bases. The germline gives CDR1 MDHEN, CDR2 SYDVKM. The trim removed 2 bases at V and 9 bases at J, leaving 11 bases unmatched. The CDR3 spans 17 residues. The CDR3 DNA reads TGTGCCAGCAGTTTAAGATCCGGGACAGGGGGCTTAGGGCCCCAGCATTTT. This gives the protein CASSLRSGTGGLGPQHF.

The V call is TRBV28, the J call TRBJ1-6, with D hard to call. Trimming left V 5 bases short and J 7 bases short, with 9 bases between. CDR1 and CDR2 (germline): MDHEN, SYDVKM. This CDR3 is built from 13 residues. The CDR3 is CASSITLNSPLHF. In DNA, the CDR3 is TGTGCCAGCAGTATCACACTAAATTCACCCCTCCACTTT.

The chain has TRBV5-1 and TRBJ2-2, with 11 positions matching TRBD2. The CDR3 consists of 15 residues. The V segment lost 4 bases and the J segment 3 bases; nucleotides outside the gene matches: 2. The germline gives CDR1 SGHRS, CDR2 YFSETQ. The CDR3 region is CASSKGLADTGELFF. CDR3 in DNA: TGCGCCAGCAGCAAGGGACTAGCGGACACCGGGGAGCTGTTTTTT.

This sequence joins TRBV7-8 and TRBJ2-3; 9 nucleotides agree with TRBD2. CDR3 size: 17 residues. V lost 5 bases to trimming and J lost 2 bases; unmatched junction nucleotides: 11. Per the germline V gene, CDR1 is SGHVS and CDR2 is FQNEAQ. CDR3 nucleotides: TGTGCCAGCAGCCCCCTAGCGGGACTACCCCCCACAGATACGCAGTATTTT. Amino acid sequence: CASSPLAGLPPTDTQYF.

This chain uses TRBV9 with TRBJ1-2; a possible D gene is TRBD1 (5 bases). CDR1 and CDR2 from the germline V gene are SGDLS and YYNGEE. The CDR3 spans 15 residues. With 3 bases removed from V and 4 bases from J, the gap between germline ends came to 16 bases. The CDR3, as DNA: TGTGCCAGCAGCGCCCCGCAGGGCCATGGCTATGGCTACACCTTC. Amino acid sequence: CASSAPQGHGYGYTF.

Points on this clone: An end of the junction differs from the germline gene, which may be a read error. In DNA, the CDR3 is TGTGCTAGCAGCTCAGGGGGGACAGGGAAAGGGGAGACCCAGTACTTC. This gives the protein CASSSGGTGKGETQYF. J is TRBJ2-5 and V is TRBV7-7; 9 positions agree with TRBD1. This CDR3 spans 16 amino acids. The V gene's germline CDR1 is SSHAT and CDR2 FNYEAQ (reference sequence).

The chain combines TRBV19 with TRBJ2-7; tentatively, D is TRBD2 (5 bases). V was pared by 3 bases and J by 0 bases, with 15 bases between. This CDR3 is built from 16 residues. The germline CDR1 and CDR2 sequences are LNHDA and SQIVND (reference sequence). The CDR3 region has the DNA TGTGCCAGTAGTATCGTGGGCCGGGATTACTCCTACGAGCAGTACTTC. Protein sequence: CASSIVGRDYSYEQYF.

This clone was seen a handful of times. The J gene is TRBJ1-2, the V gene TRBV28, with 7 nucleotides matching TRBD1. With V trimmed by 4 bases and J by 2 bases, 7 bases remained unmatched. The CDR3 loop spans 15 amino acids. Germline V gene lookup returns CDR1 MDHEN and CDR2 SYDVKM. In DNA form, the CDR3 reads TGTGCCAGCAGTTCAACCGGGACAGTCAACTATGGCTACACCTTC. Translating it yields CASSSTGTVNYGYTF.

This chain joins TRBV5-1 and TRBJ2-5; D unresolved. TRBJ2-7 matches the DNA end more closely, so the J call is doubtful. Germline V lookup: CDR1 SGHRS, CDR2 YFSETQ. This CDR3 region has 13 residues. The chain's CDR3 is CASSLENGHEQYF. In nucleotides, the CDR3 is TGCGCCAGCAGCTTGGAAAACGGGCACGAGCAGTACTTC.

This clone turned up a few times. The rearrangement joins TRBV6-5 to TRBJ1-5, with 7 bases aligning to TRBD1. This CDR3 comprises 12 residues. The V gene's germline CDR1 is MNHEY and CDR2 SVGAGI. V gave up 10 bases and J gave up 5 bases; unmatched junction bases: 5. The CDR3 bases are TGTGCCACCAAACAGGGGCATCAGCCCCAGCATTTT. Its protein product is CATKQGHQPQHF.

Only one count was recorded for this clone. The J gene is TRBJ2-3, the V gene TRBV11-3; D unresolved. This CDR3 comprises 12 residues. With 5 bases removed from V and 5 bases from J, the gap between germline ends came to 8 bases. The germline V gene encodes CDR1 SGHNT and CDR2 YENEEA. CDR3 region: CASSVTRDTQYF. DNA of the CDR3: TGTGCCAGCAGCGTGACTCGAGATACGCAGTATTTT.

This clone was recorded once. The gene calls are TRBV28 and TRBJ1-2; the D gene is possibly TRBD1 (6 bases). The V and J ends lost 2 bases and 7 bases respectively, with 11 bases between them. CDR3 length: 13 residues. From germline, CDR1 is MDHEN and CDR2 SYDVKM. The CDR3 DNA sequence: TGTGCCAGCAGTTTAGGCAGGGGCGGTGGCTACACCTTC. Amino acid sequence: CASSLGRGGGYTF.

This clone was observed a handful of times. The gene calls are TRBV6-4 and TRBJ2-3; 9 bases map to TRBD2. V lost 2 bases to trimming and J lost 6 bases; unmatched junction nucleotides: 6. Per the germline V gene, CDR1 is MRHNA and CDR2 is SNTAGT. The CDR3 spans 15 residues. CDR3 region: CASSDGASGTDTQYF. CDR3 bases: TGTGCCAGCAGTGACGGGGCTAGCGGGACGGATACGCAGTATTTT.